This is a list of T cell receptor beta chains from one sample in a study of cytomegalovirus exposure and HLA in healthy donors. Clones were read by immunoSEQ multiplex PCR, and TCRdb kept only the in-frame ones, dropping some. Of tens of thousands of clones in the sample, 60% to 80% were seen once. Sequencing was performed on PBMCs. The receptors come from a woman in her thirties or forties in good health and CMV-seropositive. The CDR3 runs from the conserved cysteine through the conserved F or W.

v_call cdr3_aa
TRBV6-6 CASNRQGYAYEQYF
TRBV29-1 CSVEDHSDGTGGSGYTF
TRBV18 CASSPSSYEQFF
TRBV2 CASSGDRAIFTGELFF
TRBV27 CASSLMGFRGFQNTEAFF
TRBV27 CASSLKRDKGEKLFF
TRBV30 CAWSRGLTYNEQFF
TRBV9 CASSVGTGGPHEQYF
TRBV9 CASSAGLDSTWHEQYF
TRBV7-9 CASSPRLRTEGNTEAFF
TRBV6-5 CASKSVGSGGHEQYF
TRBV30 CAWRLTGGEETQYF
TRBV7-6 CASSGGYNSPLHF
TRBV28 CASRNRDRGNYGYTF
TRBV6-6 CASSIPQGTEKLFF
TRBV19 CASSMAGNTNSPLHF
TRBV6-6 CASSERSGRGSEQYF
TRBV28 CASSDRTVYNEQFF
TRBV19 CASSFAFGPPGTGIYNEQFF
TRBV13 CASRPQTGGLHEQYF
TRBV30 CAWSSKVTRWGNEQFF
TRBV5-4 CASSRTTGGSYEQYF
TRBV5-4 CASSTSSGEQFF
TRBV19 CASSLGLRPLGYTF
TRBV11-2 CASSTDRGGTSYNEQFF
TRBV9 CASSAPDGTGNEKLFF
TRBV30 CAWNVGDAYEQYF